This entry features one T cell receptor beta chain sequence. The data are from a study of blood T cell repertoires in COVID-19. Germline-derived CDR1 and CDR2 are KGHSH and LQKENI. The ends were cut back, 3 bases at V and 7 bases at J, with 9 bases in the middle. The CDR3 spans 12 residues. In the source study's methods: How many nucleated cells were present was estimated from reference gene primer amplification. The repertoire was sequenced with immunoSEQ multiplex PCR; TCRdb's copy has only in-frame clones and lacks some. The D gene and trimming were derived from the DNA, and the V and J assignments and clone size from that table. This sample has some 49,000 clones, with 93% found just once.

Input material: peripheral blood. The sequence derives from a man aged 55 to 70 with COVID-19, enrolled during active disease. The chain carries TRBV18 and TRBJ1-1; D remains ambiguous. The CDR3 region has the DNA TGTGCCAGCTCACCCCTTAGTGGTGAAGCTTTCTTT. Encoded protein: CASSPLSGEAFF.